The following is a T cell receptor beta chain sequence with its context. This sample was taken from a study of blood T cell repertoires in COVID-19. Study details: COVID-19 samples from acute and convalescent phases originated in the United States, Italy and Spain. Sources were T cells, B-cell-depleted T cells, or PBMCs; the material itself was cDNA or gDNA.

Original methodology: Nucleated cell counts were estimated from reference gene primer amplification. The repertoire was sequenced with immunoSEQ multiplex PCR; TCRdb's copy has only in-frame clones and lacks some. V, J and clone size are taken as reported in that table, and D and trimming were inferred from the DNA itself. This sample yields over 450,000 clones, of which 89% are seen a single time; about 1% belongs to the top ten. Followed over time, Seattle patients had been enrolled while infection was active. CDR3 length: 14 amino acids. V was pared by 2 bases and J by 7 bases, with 13 bases between. CDR1 and CDR2 (germline): KGHDR, SFDVKD.

The clonotype comes from a man between 18 and 29 years old with COVID-19, enrolled during active disease. The chain couples TRBV24-1 to TRBJ1-2, with D maybe TRBD1 (5 bases). Sequences were obtained from peripheral blood. The CDR3 loop reads CATSDSRGFFGYTF. The CDR3 DNA is TGTGCCACCAGTGATTCTCGGGGGTTTTTTGGCTACACCTTC.